The 28 T cell receptor beta chains reported below all come from one sample, sequenced in a study of blood T cell repertoires in COVID-19. Repertoires were generated with immunoSEQ multiplex PCR, while TCRdb's copy carries only in-frame clones and drops some. The sample includes around 40,000 clones, about 88% of them seen just once. The sequenced material came from peripheral blood. These receptors all stem from a human donor in a cohort sampled during active COVID-19.

This clone showed up just once. This rearrangement joins TRBV4-3 to TRBJ1-1; D not certain. The CDR3 is made up of 13 amino acids. Germline V gene sequence: CDR1 LGHNA, CDR2 YSLEER. The V end was cut by 4 bases, the J end by 5 bases, with 11 bases between. In nucleotides, the CDR3 is TGCGCCAGCAGCCTTACGGAGGTGACTGAAGCTTTCTTT. Translated: CASSLTEVTEAFF.

V is TRBV18 and J is TRBJ1-1; D unclear. CDR1 and CDR2 from the germline V gene are KGHSH and LQKENI. The CDR3 has 16 residues. V lost 2 bases and J lost 5, with 18 bases in between. The CDR3: CASSPGLLAAGTEAFF. In nucleotides, the CDR3 is TGTGCCAGCTCACCAGGCCTTTTAGCGGCCGGAACTGAAGCTTTCTTT.

This sequence joins TRBV5-1 and TRBJ2-5; 12 bases are shared with TRBD2. Germline CDR1 reads SGHRS; CDR2 reads YFSETQ. This CDR3 contains 16 residues. The J segment lost 1 base and the V segment lost 4 bases, leaving 5 bases of the junction unmatched. CDR3 sequence reads: CASSLAGGRSQETQYF. The CDR3 DNA follows: TGCGCCAGCAGCCTAGCGGGAGGGCGGAGCCAAGAGACCCAGTACTTC.

The chain joins TRBV27 to TRBJ1-2; 11 nucleotides line up with TRBD1. This CDR3 contains 16 residues. The V and J ends lost 4 bases and 2 bases, in that order; junction bases with no gene match: 6. Germline CDR1 is MNHEY and CDR2 is SMNVEV (reference sequence). The CDR3 nucleotides are TGTGCCAGCAGTTCTGGGACAGGGGGAAGGAACTATGGCTACACCTTC. Its translation is CASSSGTGGRNYGYTF.

The gene calls are TRBV15 and TRBJ1-1, with 8 bases that match TRBD1. Per germline, CDR1 LNHNV and CDR2 YYDKDF (reference sequence). V was clipped by 3 bases and J by 5 bases; unmatched bases: 14. The CDR3 totals 17 residues. CDR3 loop: CATSRSRTGRSGTEAFF. Here the CDR3 DNA reads TGTGCCACCAGCAGGTCCAGGACAGGGCGGTCGGGGACTGAAGCTTTCTTT.

This clone came up once. J is TRBJ2-3 and V is TRBV12-5; D may be TRBD1 (7 bases). CDR3 length: 17 amino acids. Per germline, CDR1 LGHNT and CDR2 FRNRAP. The germline V and J ends were trimmed by 2 bases and 3 bases, with 18 bases remaining between them. In DNA, the CDR3 is TGTGCTAGTGGTTTGCCCTCAGGGGGGAAAGGAACAGATACGCAGTATTTT. Translation gives CASGLPSGGKGTDTQYF. Together with reference TRBV12-5 and TRBJ2-3, the CDR3 gives the full variable domain: DARVTQTPRHKVTEMGQEVTMRCQPILGHNTVFWYRQTMMQGLELLAYFRNRAPLDDSGMPKDRFSAEMPDATLATLKIQPSEPRDSAVYFCASGLPSGGKGTDTQYFGPGTRLTVL.

The CDR3 nucleotides are TGTGCCAGCAGGACAGGGGCCGGGGAGCTGTTTTTT. This codes for CASRTGAGELFF. The chain carries TRBV6-5 and TRBJ2-2; 8 bases agree with TRBD1. After removal of 6 bases from V and 6 bases from J, the junction contained 0 bases not matched to a gene. This CDR3 contains 12 residues. Germline CDR1 is MNHEY and CDR2 is SVGAGI.

This clone was recorded only once. This sequence joins TRBV5-5 and TRBJ1-4, with 8 positions matching TRBD1. The CDR3 has 16 residues. The trim removed 2 bases at V and 9 bases at J, leaving 12 bases unmatched. Germline V CDR1 and CDR2: SGHKS, YYEKEE (reference sequence). As DNA, the CDR3 is TGTGCCAGCAGCTTCTCACCCGGACAGGGAGGACAAAAACTGTTTTTT. Translating gives CASSFSPGQGGQKLFF.

The V call is TRBV7-8, the J call TRBJ2-7, with D possibly TRBD2 on 5 matching bases. Between the trimmed V and J ends, which lost 4 bases and 0 bases, there was a span of 7 bases. The germline CDR1 and CDR2 sequences are SGHVS and FQNEAQ. This CDR3 comprises 13 residues. The CDR3 DNA sequence: TGTGCCAGCAGCTGGAGGTTCTCCTACGAGCAGTACTTC. Translated: CASSWRFSYEQYF.

The CDR3 sequence is CASSLSGNKYNEQFF. DNA for the CDR3: TGCGCCAGCAGCTTGAGCGGGAATAAGTACAATGAGCAGTTCTTC. The V gene is TRBV5-1, the J gene TRBJ2-1; TRBD2 aligns across 7 bases. The CDR3 is 15 residues long. The V gene end was trimmed by 1 base and the J gene end by 4 bases; junction bases not matched to a gene: 5. CDR1 and CDR2 (germline): SGHRS, YFSETQ.

The rearrangement links TRBV24-1 to TRBJ2-3; D not resolved. In germline, CDR1 is KGHDR, CDR2 SFDVKD. Trimming pared 4 bases from V and 2 bases from J, leaving 6 bases between. The CDR3 is 13 amino acids. As DNA, the CDR3 is TGTGCCACCAGTGACCCCAACACAGATACGCAGTATTTT. This codes for CATSDPNTDTQYF.

This rearrangement joins TRBV18 to TRBJ2-3; 10 nucleotides line up with TRBD2. V was clipped by 2 bases and J by 9 bases; unmatched bases: 11. The CDR3 covers 16 residues. Germline V gene sequence: CDR1 KGHSH, CDR2 LQKENI. The CDR3 is CASSPLVAAGGDTQYF. DNA of the CDR3: TGTGCCAGCTCACCATTGGTCGCAGCGGGAGGGGACACGCAGTATTTT.

The gene calls are TRBV2 and TRBJ2-6; no clear D gene. V was shortened by 3 bases and J by 1 base, with 4 bases between the two germline ends. Germline V gives CDR1 SNHLY, CDR2 FYNNEI. The CDR3 contains 14 residues. In DNA form, the CDR3 reads TGTGCCAGCAGTGACAGGTCTGGGGCCAACGTCCTGACTTTC. This codes for CASSDRSGANVLTF.

This chain connects TRBV7-2 to TRBJ2-1; possible D gene TRBD1, 6 bases. Trimming pared 5 bases from V and 5 bases from J, leaving 16 bases between. There are 15 residues in the CDR3. The germline CDR1 and CDR2 sequences are SGHTA and FQGNSA. The CDR3 DNA reads as TGTGCCAGCAGCCCCCGAACAGGGAGCAACAATGAGCAGTTCTTC. Translation: CASSPRTGSNNEQFF. The variable domain in full, with the rest retrieved from reference TRBV7-2 and TRBJ2-1, is GAGVSQSPSNKVTEKGKDVELRCDPISGHTALYWYRQSLGQGLEFLIYFQGNSAPDKSGLPSDRFSAERTGGSVSTLTIQRTQQEDSAVYLCASSPRTGSNNEQFFGPGTRLTVL.

CDR3 sequence (DNA): TGTGCCAGCAGTGTAGGGCTAGCGGACTACGAGCAGTACTTC. This gives the protein CASSVGLADYEQYF. The chain has TRBV2 and TRBJ2-7, with TRBD2 matching over 7 bases. J was trimmed by 3 bases and V by 4 bases; bases with no gene match: 6. Per germline, CDR1 SNHLY and CDR2 FYNNEI. CDR3 length equals 14 residues. The full variable domain, its missing parts supplied by reference TRBV2 and TRBJ2-7, is EPEVTQTPSHQVTQMGQEVILRCVPISNHLYFYWYRQILGQKVEFLVSFYNNEISEKSEIFDDQFSVERPDGSNFTLKIRSTKLEDSAMYFCASSVGLADYEQYFGPGTRLTVT.

J is TRBJ2-6 and V is TRBV7-9; 7 bases align to TRBD1. The CDR3 covers 16 residues. Per germline, CDR1 SEHNR and CDR2 FQNEAQ (reference sequence). The V gene end was trimmed by 4 bases and the J gene end by 3 bases; junction bases not matched to a gene: 6. The CDR3 DNA follows: TGTGCCAGCAGCTCCACAGGGGAAAGTGGGGCCAACGTCCTGACTTTC. It encodes CASSSTGESGANVLTF.

The V and J genes are TRBV24-1 and TRBJ2-3, with 11 positions matching TRBD2. There are 15 residues in the CDR3. CDR1 and CDR2 (germline): KGHDR, SFDVKD. V gave up 3 bases and J gave up 4 bases; unmatched junction bases: 2. The CDR3 region is CATSDRSGGADTQYF. The DNA for the CDR3 is TGTGCCACCAGTGATCGTAGCGGGGGGGCAGATACGCAGTATTTT.

The V gene is TRBV7-8, the J gene TRBJ2-3; possible D gene TRBD2, 5 bases. Germline V gives CDR1 SGHVS, CDR2 FQNEAQ. The CDR3 contains 17 residues. V lost 0 bases and J 0 bases, leaving 13 bases between the germline ends. The CDR3 loop is CASSLAMRASSTDTQYF. The CDR3 nucleotides read TGTGCCAGCAGCTTAGCGATGCGGGCGTCTAGCACAGATACGCAGTATTTT.

This chain uses TRBV5-6 with TRBJ2-3, with TRBD1 identical over 10 bases. The length of the CDR3 is 14 residues. Germline lookup yields CDR1 SGHDT and CDR2 YYEEEE. J lost 6 bases, V lost 4 bases, and 5 bases had no gene match. CDR3 DNA sequence: TGTGCCAGCAGCGGCCGGGACAGGGGCGATACGCAGTATTTT. Residues: CASSGRDRGDTQYF.

The rearrangement joins TRBV7-2 to TRBJ2-5, with 11 bases lining up with TRBD2. Germline trimming cut 6 bases from V and 5 bases from J; bases unmatched to any gene: 8. Germline values: CDR1 SGHTA, CDR2 FQGNSA. The CDR3 has 15 residues. The CDR3 DNA reads as TGTGCCAGCAGTACCACTAGCGGGGGCTGGGAGACCCAGTACTTC. Protein product: CASSTTSGGWETQYF.

CDR3 nucleotides: TGTGCCAGCAGTTCTGGGGCGTACAATGAGCAGTTCTTC. Translating it yields CASSSGAYNEQFF. J is TRBJ2-1 and V is TRBV27, with D possibly being TRBD1 (5 bases). CDR1 is MNHEY, CDR2 SMNVEV, per germline (reference sequence). The CDR3 runs to 13 residues. Deletions cut 4 bases from V and 4 bases from J, with 8 bases between.

The rearrangement links TRBV7-8 to TRBJ2-3; D unclear. V shed 3 bases and J shed 6 bases, with 10 bases lying between them. CDR3 size: 13 residues. Germline V gene sequence: CDR1 SGHVS, CDR2 FQNEAQ. The CDR3 nucleotides read TGTGCCAGCAGCTTTATTTTGTATGATACGCAGTATTTT. Amino acids: CASSFILYDTQYF.

This chain uses TRBV18 with TRBJ2-3, with D tentatively TRBD1 (5 bases). CDR3 size: 13 residues. V lost 8 bases, J lost 0 bases, and 9 bases lay in between. In germline, CDR1 is KGHSH, CDR2 LQKENI. CDR3 amino acids: CASPGFSTDTQYF. For the CDR3, the DNA is TGTGCCAGCCCAGGGTTCAGCACAGATACGCAGTATTTT.

The V and J genes are TRBV6-6 and TRBJ1-5; D is possibly TRBD1 (5 bases). Germline CDR1 reads MNHNY; CDR2 reads SVGAGI (reference sequence). The CDR3 covers 15 residues. Trimming pared 0 bases from V and 5 bases from J, leaving 11 bases between. CDR3 sequence reads: CASSYSGGTYQPQHF. DNA for the CDR3: TGTGCCAGCAGTTACTCGGGGGGTACGTATCAGCCCCAGCATTTT.

The rearrangement uses TRBV19 and TRBJ2-2; no firm D call. The CDR3 is 16 residues long. Germline assignment: CDR1 LNHDA and CDR2 SQIVND (reference sequence). Trimming stripped 3 bases from V and 5 bases from J, with 16 bases between. The CDR3 DNA follows: TGTGCCAGTAGTATTGGAATAGCCCGCGTGACCGGGGAGCTGTTTTTT. Translation gives CASSIGIARVTGELFF.

The gene calls are TRBV2 and TRBJ1-4, with unresolved D. Germline V lookup: CDR1 SNHLY, CDR2 FYNNEI. The CDR3 is made up of 17 amino acids. Trimming removed 7 bases from V and 0 bases from J, with 18 bases in between. CDR3 sequence (DNA): TGTGCCAGCAAATCAGGAAGTTCGTCTGCAACTAATGAAAAACTGTTTTTT. Translated, it gives CASKSGSSSATNEKLFF.

J is TRBJ1-4 and V is TRBV28; D remains ambiguous. CDR1 is MDHEN and CDR2 is SYDVKM in the germline V gene. With 7 bases removed from V and 0 bases from J, the gap between germline ends came to 15 bases. There are 16 residues in the CDR3. CDR3 sequence reads: CASTNPTATTNEKLFF. CDR3 in DNA: TGTGCCAGCACCAATCCCACAGCCACAACTAATGAAAAACTGTTTTTT. Full variable domain (rest looked up from reference TRBV28 and TRBJ1-4): DVKVTQSSRYLVKRTGEKVFLECVQDMDHENMFWYRQDPGLGLRLIYFSYDVKMKEKGDIPEGYSVSREKKERFSLILESASTNQTSMYLCASTNPTATTNEKLFFGSGTQLSVL.

This chain connects TRBV6-5 to TRBJ1-1; possibly TRBD1 for D (6 bases). Germline loops: CDR1 MNHEY, CDR2 SVGAGI. The CDR3 is 14 amino acids. V was cut by 1 base and J by 5 bases, with 11 bases left in between. CDR3 amino acids: CASSYLTGLTEAFF. CDR3 coding DNA: TGTGCCAGCAGTTACTTAACAGGGCTAACTGAAGCTTTCTTT.